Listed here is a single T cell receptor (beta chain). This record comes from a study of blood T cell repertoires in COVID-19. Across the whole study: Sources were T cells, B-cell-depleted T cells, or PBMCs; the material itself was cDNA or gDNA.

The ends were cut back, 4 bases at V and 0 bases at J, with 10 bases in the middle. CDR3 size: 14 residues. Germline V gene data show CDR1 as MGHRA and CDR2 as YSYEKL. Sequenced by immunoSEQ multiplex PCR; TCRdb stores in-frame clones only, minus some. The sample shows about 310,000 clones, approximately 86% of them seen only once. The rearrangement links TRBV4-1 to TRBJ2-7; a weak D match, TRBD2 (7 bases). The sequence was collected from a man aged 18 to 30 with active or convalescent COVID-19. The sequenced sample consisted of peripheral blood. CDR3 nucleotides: TGCGCCAGCAGCCTGGGAGGGGGCTCCTACGAGCAGTACTTC. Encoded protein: CASSLGGGSYEQYF.